This passage covers 5 T cell receptor beta chains from one sample sequenced in a study of blood T cells in healthy people across ages. A sample-barcoded 5' primer and a J-beta primer mix were used in a second PCR of roughly 7 to 11 cycles. TCRdb reprocessed the 5' RACE reads with MiXCR, giving one entry per CDR3 protein. The sample contains 1.5 million to 2 million distinct CDR3 sequences, about 39% of which appear only once. Source material: blood. The source of these receptors is a human donor in good health.

The chain employs TRBV10-3 and TRBJ1-2; 8 positions agree with TRBD1. Germline lookup yields CDR1 ENHRY and CDR2 SYGVKD. The V gene end was trimmed by 2 bases and the J gene end by 0 bases; junction bases not matched to a gene: 5. The CDR3 is made up of 16 amino acids. The CDR3 sequence is CAISEAGTGPNYGYTF. The CDR3 bases are TGTGCCATCAGTGAGGCGGGGACAGGCCCTAACTATGGCTACACCTTC.

The chain uses TRBV6-5 and TRBJ1-4; weak D call: TRBD1 (6 bases). The CDR3 covers 15 residues. In germline, CDR1 is MNHEY, CDR2 SVGAGI. V lost 3 bases, J lost 8 bases, and 16 bases lay in between. The CDR3 spells CASSYGGRGREKLFF. The CDR3 region has the DNA TGTGCCAGCAGTTATGGCGGCAGGGGCAGAGAAAAACTGTTTTTT.

In its sample, this clonotype was seen a few times. The V call is TRBV7-2, the J call TRBJ1-2; D gene ambiguous. Deletions cut 6 bases from V and 8 bases from J, with 16 bases between. The CDR3 loop spans 13 amino acids. Germline values: CDR1 SGHTA, CDR2 FQGNSA. The DNA of the CDR3 is TGTGCCAGCAGTTTAAACCGGGGTTCGGGCTACACCTTC. This translates into CASSLNRGSGYTF.

Here the CDR3 reads CASSDLQLVHQPQHF. In nucleotides, the CDR3 is TGTGCCAGCAGTGACCTCCAGTTAGTTCATCAGCCCCAGCATTTT. The V call is TRBV2, the J call TRBJ1-5, with unresolved D. Germline lookup yields CDR1 SNHLY and CDR2 FYNNEI. This CDR3 has 15 residues. V was trimmed by 3 bases and J by 5 bases, leaving 14 bases between them.

In its sample, this clonotype was seen a few times. The chain couples TRBV7-9 to TRBJ1-5; no reliable D call. Deletions cut 5 bases from V and 4 bases from J, with 9 bases between. CDR1 is SEHNR, CDR2 FQNEAQ, per germline (reference sequence). The CDR3 spans 13 residues. As DNA, the CDR3 is TGTGCCAGCAGCCCCTTCGGGAATCAGCCCCAGCATTTT. This sequence encodes CASSPFGNQPQHF.